This T cell receptor beta chain was sequenced for a study of beta chain features in type 1 diabetes. Study-wide background: Patients looked much like healthy donors when it came to age, gender and cell yields.

All of the isolated RNA was reverse transcribed, so expressed TCRB transcripts were sequenced. Clones were read by immunoSEQ multiplex PCR, and TCRdb kept only the in-frame ones, dropping some. The sample contains about 39,000 clones, roughly 49% of which appear only once. The germline V gene encodes CDR1 SGHTA and CDR2 FQGNSA. V lost 1 base and J 0 bases, leaving 13 bases between the germline ends. The CDR3 runs to 17 residues. Sequencing was carried out using central memory CD4+ T cells from blood. This chain connects TRBV7-2 to TRBJ1-3; possible D gene TRBD1, 5 bases. The TCR sequence derives from a woman aged 18 to 35 in good health. CDR3 sequence: CASSLESGGVSGNTIYF. The CDR3 DNA follows: TGTGCCAGCAGCTTAGAATCGGGGGGGGTCTCTGGAAACACCATATATTTT.